This entry describes one T cell receptor (beta chain). Its antigen is unidentified. The data belong to a study of shared clonotypes between healthy human individuals. Looking at the study overall: Donors had three CD4 naive, three CD4 memory, two CD8 naive and one CD8 memory plate apiece. Findings and limits, study-wide: Four donors had roughly 5% of their naive CD4 clonotypes in common.

Sequencing used immunoSEQ multiplex PCR; TCRdb keeps in-frame clones, though not all of them. The repertoire includes millions of clones, about 92% of them detected once, and around 0.4% sits in the top ten. The CDR3 is 14 amino acids. CDR1 and CDR2 (germline): SGDLS, YYNGEE. V trimming: 3 bases; J trimming: 6 bases; junction bases outside the gene matches: 5. The genes are TRBV9 and TRBJ2-2; 7 bases align to TRBD1. What was sequenced was naive CD4+ T cells from PBMCs. Subset noted: CD45RA+ positively selected. The sequence derives from a man aged 18 to 30 in good health. Some clones in this sample may be carry-over from other donors' samples. The DNA for the CDR3 is TGTGCCAGCAGCGGAAGGACAGGCGCCGGGGAGCTGTTTTTT. It encodes CASSGRTGAGELFF.